This T cell receptor beta chain was captured by sequencing in a study of shared clonotypes between healthy human individuals. General study findings and limits: Limited genetic and exposure-history diversity came from having few donors. Naive subsets, compared against memory subsets, generally had larger estimated richness values.

V was pared by 0 bases and J by 4 bases, with 3 bases between. Per germline, CDR1 GTSNPN and CDR2 SVGIG (reference sequence). The CDR3 totals 11 residues. Splitting of each subset's genomic DNA was done evenly across several immunoSEQ plates. When replicate PCRs were run on sorted subsets, they used 200 ng DNA, about 31,000 T cell genomes. Only in-frame clones appear in the TCRdb table, and some are missing; sequencing was by immunoSEQ multiplex PCR. The sample consists of approximately 2,000,000 clones, about 90% of them appearing once. A note on this clone: Antigen unknown. This sample also contains other DNA sequences that code for the same CDR3.

The TCR originated in a man between 18 and 35 years old in good health. Some clones in this sample may be carry-over from other donors' samples. The rearrangement links TRBV30 to TRBJ2-5, with D unresolved. The specimen was naive CD4+ T cells from PBMCs. Subset defined: CD45RA+ positively selected. For the CDR3, the DNA is TGTGCCTGGAGTGTCTCAGAGACCCAGTACTTC. As protein: CAWSVSETQYF.